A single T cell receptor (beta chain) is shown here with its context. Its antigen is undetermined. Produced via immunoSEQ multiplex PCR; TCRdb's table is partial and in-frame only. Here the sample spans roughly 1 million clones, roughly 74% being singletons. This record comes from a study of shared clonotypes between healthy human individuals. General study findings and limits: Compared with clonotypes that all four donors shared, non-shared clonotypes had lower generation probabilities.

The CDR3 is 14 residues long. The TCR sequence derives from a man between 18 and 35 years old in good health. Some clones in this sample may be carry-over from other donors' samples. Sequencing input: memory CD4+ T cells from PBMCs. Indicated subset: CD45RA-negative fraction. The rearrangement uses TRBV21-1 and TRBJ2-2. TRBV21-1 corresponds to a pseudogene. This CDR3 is CASTRRKGSGELFF. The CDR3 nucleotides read TGTGCCAGTACTCGAAGGAAAGGATCCGGGGAGCTGTTTTTT.